A single sample is the source of the 5 T cell receptor beta chains below, sequenced in a study of OX40 agonist ivuxolimab in advanced cancers. TCRdb's copy holds only in-frame clones and misses some; the assay was immunoSEQ multiplex PCR. The table lists 35,000 to 40,000 clones, approximately 80% of them singletons. Sequencing used CD4+ or CD8+ T cells sorted from blood, obtained in a trial of the OX40 agonist ivuxolimab. The receptors come from an adult with an advanced solid tumor such as melanoma, head and neck, liver or kidney cancer.

This rearrangement joins TRBV10-3 to TRBJ2-7; tentatively, D is TRBD2 (7 bases). This CDR3 region has 12 residues. V lost 11 bases and J 0 bases, leaving 11 bases between the germline ends. Germline values: CDR1 ENHRY, CDR2 SYGVKD. The CDR3 nucleotides are TGTGCCGGGGGGGCCACCTCCTACGAGCAGTACTTC. Its translation is CAGGATSYEQYF.

This clone came up a few times. This chain links TRBV7-9 with TRBJ1-6; D is unresolved. The germline gives CDR1 SEHNR, CDR2 FQNEAQ (reference sequence). The CDR3 loop spans 14 amino acids. V was pared by 5 bases and J by 6 bases, with 11 bases between. The CDR3 region is CASSPDNINSPLHF. CDR3 bases: TGTGCCAGCAGCCCCGATAACATTAATTCACCCCTCCACTTT.

This clone was found once. The V call is TRBV6-6, the J call TRBJ1-6, with TRBD1 matching 10 bases. The CDR3 extends over 13 amino acids. V was clipped by 10 bases and J by 5 bases; unmatched bases: 2. The V gene's germline CDR1 is MNHNY and CDR2 SVGAGI (reference sequence). The CDR3: CATGTGDNSPLHF. Written as DNA, the CDR3 is TGTGCCACCGGGACAGGGGATAATTCACCCCTCCACTTT.

V and J are TRBV10-1 and TRBJ2-5; 7 nucleotides agree with TRBD2. Germline V CDR1 and CDR2: WNHNN, SYGVQD (reference sequence). Unmatched junction bases numbered 8, after V lost 0 bases and J lost 4 bases. The CDR3 is 16 residues long. The CDR3 nucleotides are TGCGCCAGCAGTGAGTCGGGAGCGGGGAGGTCAGAGACCCAGTACTTC. This encodes CASSESGAGRSETQYF.

This clone is a singleton in its sample. This chain joins TRBV11-3 and TRBJ1-5, with a possible D match to TRBD1 (6 bases). Germline V gene data show CDR1 as SGHNT and CDR2 as YENEEA. The V end was cut by 2 bases, the J end by 2 bases, with 13 bases between. There are 16 residues in the CDR3. CDR3 sequence: CASSLRWGPGNQPQHF. CDR3 in DNA: TGTGCCAGCAGCTTAAGATGGGGGCCTGGCAATCAGCCCCAGCATTTT.